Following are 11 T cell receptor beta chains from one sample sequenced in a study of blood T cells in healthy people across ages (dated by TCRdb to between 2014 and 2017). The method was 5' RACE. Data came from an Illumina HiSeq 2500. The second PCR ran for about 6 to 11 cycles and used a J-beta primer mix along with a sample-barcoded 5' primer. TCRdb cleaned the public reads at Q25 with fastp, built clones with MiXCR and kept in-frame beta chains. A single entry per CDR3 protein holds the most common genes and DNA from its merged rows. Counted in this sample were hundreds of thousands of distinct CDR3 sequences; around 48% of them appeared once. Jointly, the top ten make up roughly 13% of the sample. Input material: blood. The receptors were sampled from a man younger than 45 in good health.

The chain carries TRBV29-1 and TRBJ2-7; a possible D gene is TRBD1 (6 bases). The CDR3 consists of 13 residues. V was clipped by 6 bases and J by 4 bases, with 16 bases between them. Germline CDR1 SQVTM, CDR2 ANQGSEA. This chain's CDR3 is CSVQLRGFYEQYF. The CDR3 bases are TGCAGCGTGCAGCTGAGGGGGTTTTACGAGCAGTACTTC.

The CDR3 reads CASSEGRIGIWALHF. CDR3 nucleotides: TGTGCCAGCAGTGAGGGAAGAATTGGGATTTGGGCCCTCCACTTT. The J gene is TRBJ1-6, the V gene TRBV2; D unresolved. Trimming removed 3 bases at V and 14 bases at J, with 20 bases between. The CDR3 loop spans 15 amino acids. Germline lookup yields CDR1 SNHLY and CDR2 FYNNEI. The entire variable domain, with the rest obtained from reference TRBV2 and TRBJ1-6, is as follows: EPEVTQTPSHQVTQMGQEVILRCVPISNHLYFYWYRQILGQKVEFLVSFYNNEISEKSEIFDDQFSVERPDGSNFTLKIRSTKLEDSAMYFCASSEGRIGIWALHFGNGTRLTVT.

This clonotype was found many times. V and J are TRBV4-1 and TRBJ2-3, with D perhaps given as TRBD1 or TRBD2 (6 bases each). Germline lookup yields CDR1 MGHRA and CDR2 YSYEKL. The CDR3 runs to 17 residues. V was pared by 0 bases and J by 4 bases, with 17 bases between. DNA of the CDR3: TGCGCCAGCAGCCAAGATAGGTTCGGGGGCCCCGCAGATACGCAGTATTTT. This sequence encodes CASSQDRFGGPADTQYF.

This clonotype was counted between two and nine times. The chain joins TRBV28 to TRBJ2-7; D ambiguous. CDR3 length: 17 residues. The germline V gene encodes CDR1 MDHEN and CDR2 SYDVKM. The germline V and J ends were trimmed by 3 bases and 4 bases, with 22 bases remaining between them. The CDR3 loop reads CASSFQPRDPRSYEQYF. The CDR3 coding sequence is TGTGCCAGCAGTTTTCAACCTCGAGACCCGCGAAGTTACGAGCAGTACTTC.

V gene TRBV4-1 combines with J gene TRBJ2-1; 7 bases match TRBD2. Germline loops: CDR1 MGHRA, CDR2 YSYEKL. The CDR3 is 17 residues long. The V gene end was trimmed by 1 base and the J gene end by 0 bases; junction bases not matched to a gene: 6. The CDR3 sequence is CASSQGPAGSSYNEQFF. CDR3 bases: TGCGCCAGCAGCCAAGGTCCAGCGGGAAGCTCCTACAATGAGCAGTTCTTC.

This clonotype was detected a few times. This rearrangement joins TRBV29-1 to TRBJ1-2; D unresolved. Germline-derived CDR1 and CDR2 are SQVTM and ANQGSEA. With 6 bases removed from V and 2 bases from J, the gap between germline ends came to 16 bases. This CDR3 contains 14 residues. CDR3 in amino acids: CSVWTATENYGYTF. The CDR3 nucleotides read TGCAGCGTGTGGACGGCCACGGAGAACTATGGCTACACCTTC.

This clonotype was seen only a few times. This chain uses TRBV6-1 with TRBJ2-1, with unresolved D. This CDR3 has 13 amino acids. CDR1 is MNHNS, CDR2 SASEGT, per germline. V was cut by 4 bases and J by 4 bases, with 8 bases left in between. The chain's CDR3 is CASSGRQYNEQFF. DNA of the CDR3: TGTGCCAGCAGTGGAAGACAATACAATGAGCAGTTCTTC.

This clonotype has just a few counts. The CDR3: CASSSGLAYQETQYF. The CDR3 bases are TGTGCCAGCAGCTCGGGACTAGCCTACCAAGAGACCCAGTACTTC. V is TRBV7-2 and J is TRBJ2-5; 9 positions agree with TRBD2. Germline V gives CDR1 SGHTA, CDR2 FQGNSA. J lost 0 bases, V lost 4 bases, and 3 bases had no gene match. This CDR3 has 15 residues.

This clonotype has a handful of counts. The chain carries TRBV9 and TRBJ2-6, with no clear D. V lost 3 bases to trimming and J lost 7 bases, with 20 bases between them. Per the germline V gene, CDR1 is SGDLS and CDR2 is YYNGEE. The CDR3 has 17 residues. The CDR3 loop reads CASSDARRPSSANVLTF. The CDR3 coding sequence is TGTGCCAGCAGCGATGCCAGACGACCCTCCTCAGCCAACGTCCTGACTTTC. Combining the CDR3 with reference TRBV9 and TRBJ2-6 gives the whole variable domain DSGVTQTPKHLITATGQRVTLRCSPRSGDLSVYWYQQSLDQGLQFLIQYYNGEERAKGNILERFSAQQFPDLHSELNLSSLELGDSALYFCASSDARRPSSANVLTFGAGSRLTVL.

The CDR3 sequence: CASNKGEGGRETQYF. The CDR3 DNA is TGTGCCAGTAACAAAGGAGAGGGAGGAAGAGAGACCCAGTACTTC. This chain joins TRBV19 and TRBJ2-5, with D possibly TRBD2 on 6 matching bases. Germline V gene data show CDR1 as LNHDA and CDR2 as SQIVND (reference sequence). The germline V and J ends were trimmed by 7 bases and 4 bases, with 19 bases remaining between them. The CDR3 consists of 15 residues.

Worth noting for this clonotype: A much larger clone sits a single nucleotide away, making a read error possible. CDR3: CVSSWTSYEQYF. For the CDR3, the DNA is TGTGTCAGCAGTTGGACTTCCTACGAGCAGTACTTC. The chain employs TRBV28 and TRBJ2-5; perhaps TRBD2 as D (5 bases). Judging by the DNA end, TRBJ2-7 fits better; the J call may be wrong. CDR3 length equals 12 residues. Looked up from germline, CDR1 is MDHEN and CDR2 is SYDVKM.